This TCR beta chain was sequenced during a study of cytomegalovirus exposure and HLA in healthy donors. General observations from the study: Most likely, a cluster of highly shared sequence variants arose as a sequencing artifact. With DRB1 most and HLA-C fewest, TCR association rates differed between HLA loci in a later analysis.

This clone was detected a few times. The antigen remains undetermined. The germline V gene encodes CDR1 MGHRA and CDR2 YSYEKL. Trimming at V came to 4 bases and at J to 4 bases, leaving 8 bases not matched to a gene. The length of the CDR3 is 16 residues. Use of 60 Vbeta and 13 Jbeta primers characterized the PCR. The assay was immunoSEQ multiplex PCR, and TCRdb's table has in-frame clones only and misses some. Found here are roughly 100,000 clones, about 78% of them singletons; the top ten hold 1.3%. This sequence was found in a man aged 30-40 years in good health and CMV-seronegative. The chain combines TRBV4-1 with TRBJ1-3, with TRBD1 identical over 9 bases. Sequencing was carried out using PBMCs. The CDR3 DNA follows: TGCGCCAGCAGCCGGGAATCCGGGACAGGGGGAAACACCATATATTTT. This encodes CASSRESGTGGNTIYF.